This T cell receptor beta chain was captured in a study of vaccination effects on CD4 cells after COVID-19. Study in general: Antigen-specific CD4+ T cells were expanded with viral peptide pools in the ViraFEST assay before sequencing.

The CDR3 loop spans 12 amino acids. The V segment lost 0 bases and the J segment 13 bases; nucleotides outside the gene matches: 2. Germline CDR1 is SGHNT and CDR2 is YYREEE (reference sequence). As regards this clone: Its antigen remains unidentified.

Sequenced by immunoSEQ multiplex PCR; TCRdb stores in-frame clones only, minus some. The repertoire has approximately 46,000 clones, approximately 81% of them found once; the top ten carry 8.6%. CD4+ T cells were isolated after about eleven days of culture. Study-wide points: Late post-vaccination, clones induced by infection and those induced by vaccine underwent marked clonal contraction. Most post-vaccine spike-reactive clones in convalescents were new, not infection-derived.

This clonotype originated in a human donor who had a prior SARS-CoV-2 infection. The sample was CD4+ T cells from PBMCs cultured without peptide, taken before COVID-19 vaccination. V is TRBV5-4 and J is TRBJ1-2, with 11 nucleotides matching TRBD1. The CDR3 region has the DNA TGTGCCAGCAGCTTGGAAGGGACAGGGGGCACCTTC. This sequence encodes CASSLEGTGGTF.